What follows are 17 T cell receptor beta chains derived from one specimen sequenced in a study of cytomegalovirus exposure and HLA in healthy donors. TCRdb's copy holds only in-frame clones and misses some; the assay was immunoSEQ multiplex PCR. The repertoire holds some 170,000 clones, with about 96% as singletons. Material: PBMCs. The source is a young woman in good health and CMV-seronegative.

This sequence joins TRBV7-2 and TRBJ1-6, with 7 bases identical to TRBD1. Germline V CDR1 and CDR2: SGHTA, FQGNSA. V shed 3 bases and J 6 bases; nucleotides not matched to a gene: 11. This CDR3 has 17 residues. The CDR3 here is CASSFRLDRVLNSPLHF. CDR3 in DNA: TGTGCCAGCAGCTTCCGCCTCGACAGGGTTCTTAATTCACCCCTCCACTTT. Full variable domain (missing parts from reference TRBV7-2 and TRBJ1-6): GAGVSQSPSNKVTEKGKDVELRCDPISGHTALYWYRQSLGQGLEFLIYFQGNSAPDKSGLPSDRFSAERTGGSVSTLTIQRTQQEDSAVYLCASSFRLDRVLNSPLHFGNGTRLTVT.

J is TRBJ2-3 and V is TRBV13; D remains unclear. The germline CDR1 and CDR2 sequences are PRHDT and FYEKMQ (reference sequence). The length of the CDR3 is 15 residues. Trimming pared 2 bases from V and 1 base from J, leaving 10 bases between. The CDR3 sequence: CASSLRATGTDTQYF. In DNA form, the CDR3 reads TGTGCCAGCAGCTTACGTGCTACGGGCACAGATACGCAGTATTTT.

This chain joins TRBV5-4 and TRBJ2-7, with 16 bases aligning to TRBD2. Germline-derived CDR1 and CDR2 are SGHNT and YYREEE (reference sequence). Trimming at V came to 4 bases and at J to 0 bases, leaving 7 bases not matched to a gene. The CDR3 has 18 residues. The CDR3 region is CASSPGTSGGELSYEQYF. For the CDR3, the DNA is TGTGCCAGCAGCCCAGGGACTAGCGGGGGGGAACTCTCCTACGAGCAGTACTTC.

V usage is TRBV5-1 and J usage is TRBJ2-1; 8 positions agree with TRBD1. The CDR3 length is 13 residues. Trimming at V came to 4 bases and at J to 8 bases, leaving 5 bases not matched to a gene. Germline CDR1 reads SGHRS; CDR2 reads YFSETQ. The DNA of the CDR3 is TGCGCCAGCAGCGTACAGACAGGGGATGAGCAGTTCTTC. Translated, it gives CASSVQTGDEQFF. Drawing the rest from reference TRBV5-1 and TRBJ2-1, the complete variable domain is KAGVTQTPRYLIKTRGQQVTLSCSPISGHRSVSWYQQTPGQGLQFLFEYFSETQRNKGNFPGRFSGRQFSNSRSEMNVSTLELGDSALYLCASSVQTGDEQFFGPGTRLTVL.

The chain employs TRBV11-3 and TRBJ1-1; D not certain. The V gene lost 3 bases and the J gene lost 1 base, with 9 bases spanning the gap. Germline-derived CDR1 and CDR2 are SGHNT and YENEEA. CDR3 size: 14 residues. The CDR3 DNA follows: TGTGCCAGCAGCTTTTCGGGTGGGAACACTGAAGCTTTCTTT. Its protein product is CASSFSGGNTEAFF.

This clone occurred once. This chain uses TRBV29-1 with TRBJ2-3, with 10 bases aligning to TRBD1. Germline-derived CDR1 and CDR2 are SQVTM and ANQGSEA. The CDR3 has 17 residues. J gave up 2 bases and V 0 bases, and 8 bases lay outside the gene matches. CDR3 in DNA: TGCAGCGTTGAAGATCCGTGGACAGGGGGGCTCACAGATACGCAGTATTTT. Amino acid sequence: CSVEDPWTGGLTDTQYF.

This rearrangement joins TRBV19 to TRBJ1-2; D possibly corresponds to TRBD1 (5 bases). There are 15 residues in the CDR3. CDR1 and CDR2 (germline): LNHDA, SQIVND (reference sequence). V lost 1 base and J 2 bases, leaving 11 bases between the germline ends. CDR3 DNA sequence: TGTGCCAGTAGTATAGGCCCCGGGGGAAACTATGGCTACACCTTC. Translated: CASSIGPGGNYGYTF.

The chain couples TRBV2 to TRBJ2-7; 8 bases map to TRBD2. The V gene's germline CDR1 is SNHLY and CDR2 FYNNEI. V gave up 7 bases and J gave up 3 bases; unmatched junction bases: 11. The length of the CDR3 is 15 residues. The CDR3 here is CASILESGGGYEQYF. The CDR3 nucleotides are TGTGCCAGCATATTGGAGAGCGGGGGCGGCTACGAGCAGTACTTC.

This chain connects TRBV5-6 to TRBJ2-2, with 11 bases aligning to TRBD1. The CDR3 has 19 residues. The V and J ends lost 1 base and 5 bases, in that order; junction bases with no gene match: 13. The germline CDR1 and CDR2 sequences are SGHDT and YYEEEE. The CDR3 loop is CASSLFGRTGGAGTGELFF. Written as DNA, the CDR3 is TGTGCCAGCAGCTTGTTCGGCCGGACAGGGGGCGCCGGGACCGGGGAGCTGTTTTTT. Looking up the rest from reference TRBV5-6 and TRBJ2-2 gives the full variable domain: DAGVTQSPTHLIKTRGQQVTLRCSPKSGHDTVSWYQQALGQGPQFIFQYYEEEERQRGNFPDRFSGHQFPNYSSELNVNALLLGDSALYLCASSLFGRTGGAGTGELFFGEGSRLTVL.

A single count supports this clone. The CDR3 DNA reads TGTGCCAGCAGCTCAACAGGACCTGGAAACACCATATATTTT. Translated, it gives CASSSTGPGNTIYF. The chain joins TRBV28 to TRBJ1-3; weak D call: TRBD1 (5 bases). Deletions cut 6 bases from V and 2 bases from J, with 11 bases between. CDR3 length: 14 residues. Germline CDR1 and CDR2: MDHEN and SYDVKM.

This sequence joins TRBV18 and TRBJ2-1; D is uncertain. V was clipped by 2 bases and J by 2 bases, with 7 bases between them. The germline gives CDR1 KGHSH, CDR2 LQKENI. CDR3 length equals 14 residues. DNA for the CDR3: TGTGCCAGCTCACCAACAGACACCTACAATGAGCAGTTCTTC. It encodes CASSPTDTYNEQFF. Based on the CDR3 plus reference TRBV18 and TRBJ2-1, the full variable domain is NAGVMQNPRHLVRRRGQEARLRCSPMKGHSHVYWYRQLPEEGLKFMVYLQKENIIDESGMPKERFSAEFPKEGPSILRIQQVVRGDSAAYFCASSPTDTYNEQFFGPGTRLTVL.

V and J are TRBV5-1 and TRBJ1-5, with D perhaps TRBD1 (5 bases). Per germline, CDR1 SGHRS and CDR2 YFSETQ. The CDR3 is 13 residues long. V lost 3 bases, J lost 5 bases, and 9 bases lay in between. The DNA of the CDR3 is TGCGCCAGCAGCTATACAGGAGATCAGCCCCAGCATTTT. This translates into CASSYTGDQPQHF.

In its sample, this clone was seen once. This CDR3 is CASFQGNYGYTF. The CDR3 nucleotides are TGCGCCAGCTTCCAGGGGAACTATGGCTACACCTTC. The chain joins TRBV10-2 to TRBJ1-2, with D maybe TRBD1 (6 bases). The CDR3 runs to 12 residues. With 8 bases removed from V and 2 bases from J, the gap between germline ends came to 9 bases. Germline-derived CDR1 and CDR2 are WSHSY and SAAADI.

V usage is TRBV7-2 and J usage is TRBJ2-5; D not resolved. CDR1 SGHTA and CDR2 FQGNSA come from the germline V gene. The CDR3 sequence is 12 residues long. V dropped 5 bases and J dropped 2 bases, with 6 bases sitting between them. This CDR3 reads CASSAYQETQYF. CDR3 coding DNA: TGTGCCAGCAGCGCCTATCAAGAGACCCAGTACTTC.

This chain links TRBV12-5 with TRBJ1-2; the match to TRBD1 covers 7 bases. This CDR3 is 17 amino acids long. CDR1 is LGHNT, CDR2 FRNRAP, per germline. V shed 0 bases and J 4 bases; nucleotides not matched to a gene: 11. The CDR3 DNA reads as TGTGCTAGTGGTTTGGTACAAACCCAGGGGGTTAGCTATGGCTACACCTTC. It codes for CASGLVQTQGVSYGYTF.

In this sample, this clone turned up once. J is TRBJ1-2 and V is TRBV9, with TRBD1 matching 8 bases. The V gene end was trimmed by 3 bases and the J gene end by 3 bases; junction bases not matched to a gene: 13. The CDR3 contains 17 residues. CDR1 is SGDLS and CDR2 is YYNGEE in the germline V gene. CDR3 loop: CASSATHWTGSDYGYTF. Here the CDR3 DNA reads TGTGCCAGCAGCGCGACCCATTGGACAGGGAGCGACTATGGCTACACCTTC.

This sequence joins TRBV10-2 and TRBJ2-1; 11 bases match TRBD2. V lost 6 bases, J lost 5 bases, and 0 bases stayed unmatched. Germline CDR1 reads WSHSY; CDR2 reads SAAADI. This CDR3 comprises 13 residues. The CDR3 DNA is TGCGCCAGCAGGGGACTAGCGGACAATGAGCAGTTCTTC. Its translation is CASRGLADNEQFF.